This TCR beta chain is from a study of blood T cell repertoires in COVID-19. The overall study: Samples came from the United States, Italy and Spain, spanning acute and convalescent COVID-19. T cells, B-cell-depleted T cells, or PBMCs supplied cDNA or gDNA.

Per the original methods: Researchers report that nucleated cell counts were estimated from reference gene primer amplification. Some clones are missing from TCRdb's copy, which holds only in-frame ones; the method was immunoSEQ multiplex PCR. The V and J calls and clone size were taken over from that table, and D and trimming were inferred from the DNA. The top ten clones hold approximately 13% of a sample with 150,000 to 200,000 clones, 70% to 80% of them seen once. Germline CDR1 is MNHEY and CDR2 is SMNVEV (reference sequence). This CDR3 spans 18 amino acids. Trimming stripped 2 bases from V and 3 bases from J, with 20 bases between.

The sequenced material came from peripheral blood. This TCR came from a man in his fifties or sixties who had recovered from COVID-19. The chain uses TRBV27 and TRBJ1-5; tentative D call: TRBD1 (6 bases). CDR3 protein: CASSLAQGWWENNQPQHF. CDR3 bases: TGTGCCAGCAGTTTAGCCCAGGGGTGGTGGGAGAACAATCAGCCCCAGCATTTT.